What follows is one T cell receptor beta chain and its context. Its antigen is still unknown. Libraries used 5'RACE template switching adding universal primer site and UMIs. Each CDR3 protein gets one entry in TCRdb, which reprocessed the 5' RACE reads and gives no DNA. The sample table sets out about 260,000 distinct CDR3 sequences. CDR3 length: 17 amino acids. Germline assignment: CDR1 MNHEY and CDR2 SVGEGT. These data come from a study of T cells expressing NK-cell markers. Overall study results and limits: These clonotypes additionally ranked first within the CD3+CD56-NKG2C+ fraction of a few donors. It is unclear if expanded NKG2C-expressing clones target HCMV antigens.

The specimen was blood T cells: a sorted CD56 or NKG2C T cell subset, CD4+ or CD8+ T cells, or bulk PBMC T cells (not recorded which). The chain is built from TRBV6-2 or TRBV6-3 and TRBJ2-1; TCRdb gives TRBD2 as the D gene, but with no DNA this cannot be confirmed. The sequence derives from a woman aged 18 to 75 in good health. This chain's CDR3 is CASRDPSGGSPYNEQFF.